A single sample gave rise to the 21 T cell receptor beta chains below, sequenced in a study of T cells in Graves' hyperthyroidism and ophthalmopathy. Amplified TCR beta CDR3 regions came from RNA transcripts. The HTBI primer set served for first-round RT-PCR of the TCR CDR3. MiXCR was run by TCRdb on the multiplex PCR reads, yielding one entry per CDR3 protein. Of 250,000 to 300,000 distinct CDR3 sequences listed, roughly 14% are singletons. Sequenced sample: blood. All receptors come from a woman aged 40 to 50 with Graves' hyperthyroidism that later progressed to Graves' ophthalmopathy.

This clonotype was recorded at least ten times. CDR3 protein: CASRRAEKGTGGSYNSPLHF. As DNA, the CDR3 is TGTGCCAGCAGGCGCGCTGAGAAAGGGACAGGGGGCTCCTATAATTCACCCCTCCACTTT. The chain couples TRBV6-5 to TRBJ1-6, with TRBD1 matching over 11 bases. The germline V gene has CDR1 MNHEY and CDR2 SVGAGI. V lost 6 bases and J lost 0; bases outside the gene matches: 13. This CDR3 contains 20 residues.

This clonotype has at least ten counts. This chain joins TRBV13 and TRBJ2-1; no definite D call. Trimming removed 2 bases at V and 0 bases at J, with 5 bases between. Per germline, CDR1 PRHDT and CDR2 FYEKMQ (reference sequence). The CDR3 is made up of 14 amino acids. The CDR3 DNA sequence: TGTGCCAGCAGCTTATTTGGCTCCTACAATGAGCAGTTCTTC. This sequence encodes CASSLFGSYNEQFF. Full variable domain (remainder filled in from reference TRBV13 and TRBJ2-1): AAGVIQSPRHLIKEKRETATLKCYPIPRHDTVYWYQQGPGQDPQFLISFYEKMQSDKGSIPDRFSAQQFSDYHSELNMSSLELGDSALYFCASSLFGSYNEQFFGPGTRLTVL.

Many counts were recorded for this clonotype. The CDR3 DNA is TGTGCCAGCAGCCGACAGGGTGGCTATGGCTACACCTTC. This codes for CASSRQGGYGYTF. The chain has TRBV7-9 and TRBJ1-2, with 7 bases identical to TRBD1. Per germline, CDR1 SEHNR and CDR2 FQNEAQ (reference sequence). The CDR3 runs 13 residues. The ends lost 5 bases at V and 4 bases at J; junction bases unmatched: 4. Full variable domain (outside the CDR3, taken from reference TRBV7-9 and TRBJ1-2): DTGVSQNPRHKITKRGQNVTFRCDPISEHNRLYWYRQTLGQGPEFLTYFQNEAQLEKSRLLSDRFSAERPKGSFSTLEIQRTEQGDSAMYLCASSRQGGYGYTFGSGTRLTVV.

This clonotype was counted at least ten times. The rearrangement uses TRBV2 and TRBJ2-7; D gene ambiguous. The CDR3 is made up of 14 amino acids. Trimming removed 7 bases from V and 2 bases from J, with 15 bases in between. In germline, CDR1 is SNHLY, CDR2 FYNNEI. The CDR3, as DNA: TGTGCCAGCACGCGGCGACGGAAGACCTACGAGCAGTACTTC. It specifies CASTRRRKTYEQYF.

This clonotype appeared many times. This chain joins TRBV28 and TRBJ2-1, with D tentatively TRBD2 (6 bases). V lost 4 bases and J 0 bases, leaving 16 bases between the germline ends. CDR1 MDHEN and CDR2 SYDVKM come from the germline V gene. This CDR3 has 17 amino acids. CDR3 protein: CASSSPHSGGSYNEQFF. For the CDR3, the DNA is TGTGCCAGCAGTTCTCCCCATAGCGGAGGCTCCTACAATGAGCAGTTCTTC.

This clonotype has a count of ten or more. The chain is built from TRBV28 and TRBJ2-2; 8 nucleotides agree with TRBD1. Germline V lookup: CDR1 MDHEN, CDR2 SYDVKM. With V trimmed by 5 bases and J by 4 bases, 12 bases remained unmatched. This CDR3 is built from 17 residues. CDR3 sequence reads: CASSPQATRGLTGELFF. In DNA form, the CDR3 reads TGTGCCAGCAGTCCACAGGCTACCAGGGGGCTCACCGGGGAGCTGTTTTTT.

The chain is built from TRBV6-1 and TRBJ2-3; TRBD1 matches at 9 bases. The germline V gene has CDR1 MNHNS and CDR2 SASEGT. The ends lost 5 bases at V and 6 bases at J; junction bases unmatched: 9. The CDR3 consists of 15 residues. CDR3 nucleotides: TGTGCCAGCAGTCTCGGGACAGGGCTGCGGGATACGCAGTATTTT. This encodes CASSLGTGLRDTQYF.

This clonotype was seen repeatedly, ten times or more. V usage is TRBV19 and J usage is TRBJ1-5, with a weak D call TRBD1 (5 bases). Germline V lookup: CDR1 LNHDA, CDR2 SQIVND (reference sequence). The CDR3 runs to 14 residues. V was cut by 3 bases and J by 7 bases, with 13 bases left in between. CDR3 amino acids: CASSILRGEQPQHF. CDR3 nucleotides: TGTGCCAGTAGTATTTTGCGGGGGGAACAGCCCCAGCATTTT.

The V and J genes are TRBV3-1 and TRBJ2-4; D is perhaps TRBD1 (5 bases). In germline, CDR1 is LGHDT, CDR2 YNNKEL (reference sequence). The length of the CDR3 is 18 residues. Trimming pared 2 bases from V and 2 bases from J, leaving 19 bases between. This CDR3 reads CASSQNLQVRLSKNIQYF. CDR3 DNA sequence: TGTGCCAGCAGCCAAAATCTACAGGTCAGACTGTCCAAAAACATTCAGTACTTC.

The chain recombines TRBV25-1 with TRBJ1-3; D is unclear. Trimming stripped 8 bases from V and 0 bases from J, with 11 bases between. This CDR3 region has 14 residues. Germline CDR1 is MGHDK and CDR2 is SYGVNS. Here the CDR3 reads CASGGGISGNTIYF. The CDR3 nucleotides are TGTGCCAGCGGAGGAGGTATCTCTGGAAACACCATATATTTT.

This clonotype was detected many times. The chain couples TRBV28 to TRBJ1-2; tentatively, D is TRBD1 (6 bases). This CDR3 is 14 amino acids long. Germline-derived CDR1 and CDR2 are MDHEN and SYDVKM. V lost 3 bases, J lost 4 bases, and 12 bases lay in between. The CDR3, as DNA: TGTGCCAGCAGTTTTTCGGGACAACCCTATGGCTACACCTTC. Translating gives CASSFSGQPYGYTF.

The chain links TRBV5-4 to TRBJ2-1; the match to TRBD2 covers 7 bases. Trimming at V came to 5 bases and at J to 0 bases, leaving 8 bases not matched to a gene. This CDR3 is 16 amino acids long. From germline, CDR1 is SGHNT and CDR2 YYREEE (reference sequence). This chain's CDR3 is CASRAGAGGSYNEQFF. CDR3 in DNA: TGTGCCAGCAGGGCGGGAGCCGGGGGCTCCTACAATGAGCAGTTCTTC. Based on the CDR3 plus reference TRBV5-4 and TRBJ2-1, the full variable domain is ETGVTQSPTHLIKTRGQQVTLRCSSQSGHNTVSWYQQALGQGPQFIFQYYREEENGRGNFPPRFSGLQFPNYSSELNVNALELDDSALYLCASRAGAGGSYNEQFFGPGTRLTVL.

This chain links TRBV20-1 with TRBJ2-7; D possibly uses TRBD1 or TRBD2 (6 bases each). This CDR3 is built from 13 residues. In germline, CDR1 is DFQATT, CDR2 SNEGSKA (reference sequence). The V end lost 6 bases, the J end lost 6 bases, and 18 bases lay between the germline ends. For the CDR3, the DNA is TGCAGTGCCCGGGGGCGGGGCGAGCGCGAGCAGTACTTC. It is translated as CSARGRGEREQYF.

This clonotype was seen repeatedly, ten times or more. The gene calls are TRBV5-1 and TRBJ2-7; D is ambiguous. Germline V gene lookup returns CDR1 SGHRS and CDR2 YFSETQ. CDR3 length: 11 residues. The ends were cut back, 4 bases at V and 6 bases at J, with 8 bases in the middle. The CDR3 spells CASSDSLEQYF. The DNA of the CDR3 is TGCGCCAGCAGCGACTCGCTCGAGCAGTACTTC.

This clonotype was picked up a small number of times. The chain joins TRBV29-1 to TRBJ2-7; 13 nucleotides agree with TRBD2. This CDR3 is built from 14 residues. V dropped 4 bases and J dropped 5; count of bases not matched to a gene: 5. Germline V CDR1 and CDR2: SQVTM, ANQGSEA. The chain's CDR3 is CSVGTSGRFDEQYF. The CDR3 DNA is TGCAGCGTTGGGACTAGCGGGAGATTTGACGAGCAGTACTTC.

The genes are TRBV18 and TRBJ2-7, with TRBD2 matching 9 bases. The V gene's germline CDR1 is KGHSH and CDR2 LQKENI. This CDR3 contains 18 residues. J gave up 4 bases and V 3 bases, and 16 bases lay outside the gene matches. CDR3 coding DNA: TGTGCCAGCTCACCTCCCACCGGGACTAGCAGGGGAGTATACGAGCAGTACTTC. Translation: CASSPPTGTSRGVYEQYF. Drawing the rest from reference TRBV18 and TRBJ2-7, the complete variable domain is NAGVMQNPRHLVRRRGQEARLRCSPMKGHSHVYWYRQLPEEGLKFMVYLQKENIIDESGMPKERFSAEFPKEGPSILRIQQVVRGDSAAYFCASSPPTGTSRGVYEQYFGPGTRLTVT.

This clonotype was recorded at least ten times. V usage is TRBV20-1 and J usage is TRBJ2-7, with a possible D match to TRBD2 (6 bases). Between the trimmed V and J ends, which lost 5 bases and 4 bases, there was a span of 18 bases. This CDR3 spans 14 amino acids. Germline loops: CDR1 DFQATT, CDR2 SNEGSKA (reference sequence). The CDR3 loop is CSAVVPGVSYEQYF. The DNA of the CDR3 is TGCAGTGCTGTAGTACCGGGAGTATCTTACGAGCAGTACTTC.

This clonotype was found many times. The rearrangement joins TRBV7-3 to TRBJ2-1, with TRBD1 matching over 7 bases. V shed 2 bases, J shed 4 bases, and the junction held 8 bases outside the gene matches. The germline gives CDR1 SGHTA, CDR2 FQGTGA. The CDR3 spans 16 residues. In nucleotides, the CDR3 is TGTGCCAGCAGCTTAGGCTCGGGACAGAATTACAATGAGCAGTTCTTC. It is translated as CASSLGSGQNYNEQFF.

This clonotype was observed many times. V is TRBV7-9 and J is TRBJ2-2; TRBD2 agrees at 11 bases. This CDR3 region has 16 residues. V lost 4 bases to trimming and J lost 1 base; unmatched junction nucleotides: 2. CDR1 SEHNR and CDR2 FQNEAQ come from the germline V gene (reference sequence). CDR3 in DNA: TGTGCCAGCAGCTCCGGGACTAGCGGGAACACCGGGGAGCTGTTTTTT. Amino acids: CASSSGTSGNTGELFF.

This clonotype was detected only a few times. CDR3 loop: CASRKNQPQHF. The CDR3 DNA is TGTGCCAGCAGGAAAAATCAGCCCCAGCATTTT. The chain employs TRBV6-1 and TRBJ1-5, with D unresolved. The CDR3 extends over 11 amino acids. Germline V CDR1 and CDR2: MNHNS, SASEGT. Trimming cost V 6 bases and J 4 bases, with 4 bases left between them.

This clonotype occurred many times. The rearrangement links TRBV5-4 to TRBJ2-7; the match to TRBD1 covers 7 bases. After removal of 4 bases from V and 2 bases from J, the junction contained 6 bases not matched to a gene. The CDR3 is 14 residues long. The germline CDR1 and CDR2 sequences are SGHNT and YYREEE (reference sequence). The CDR3 protein is CASSRSTGPYEQYF. As DNA, the CDR3 is TGTGCCAGCAGCCGCTCGACAGGGCCCTACGAGCAGTACTTC.